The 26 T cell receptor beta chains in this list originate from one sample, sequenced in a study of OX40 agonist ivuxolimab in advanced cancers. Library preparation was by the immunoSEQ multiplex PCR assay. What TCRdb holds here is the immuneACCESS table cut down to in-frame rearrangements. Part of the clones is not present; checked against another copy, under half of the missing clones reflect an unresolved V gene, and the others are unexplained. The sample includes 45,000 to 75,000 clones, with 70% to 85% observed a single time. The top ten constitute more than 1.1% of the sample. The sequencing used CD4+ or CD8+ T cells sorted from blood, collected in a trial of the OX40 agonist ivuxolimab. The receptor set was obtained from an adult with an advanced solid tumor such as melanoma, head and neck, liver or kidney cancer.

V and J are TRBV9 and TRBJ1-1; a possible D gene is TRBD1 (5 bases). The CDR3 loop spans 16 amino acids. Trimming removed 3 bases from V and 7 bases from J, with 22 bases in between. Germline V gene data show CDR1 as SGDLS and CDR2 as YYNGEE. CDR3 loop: CASSAQTVAKVGEAFF. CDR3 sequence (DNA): TGTGCCAGCAGCGCCCAGACAGTCGCTAAGGTTGGTGAAGCTTTCTTT.

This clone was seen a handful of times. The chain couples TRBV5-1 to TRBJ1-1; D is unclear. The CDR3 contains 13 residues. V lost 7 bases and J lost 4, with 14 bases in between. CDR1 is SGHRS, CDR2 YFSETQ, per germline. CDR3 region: CASPVLSSTEAFF. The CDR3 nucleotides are TGCGCCAGCCCCGTCCTCAGTAGCACTGAAGCTTTCTTT.

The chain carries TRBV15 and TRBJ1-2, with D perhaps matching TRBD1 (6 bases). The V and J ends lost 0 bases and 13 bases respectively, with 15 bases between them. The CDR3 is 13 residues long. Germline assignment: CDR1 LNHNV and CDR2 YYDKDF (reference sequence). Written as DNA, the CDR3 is TGTGCCACCAGCAGAGATCTGGCAGGGGATGGCACCTTC. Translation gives CATSRDLAGDGTF.

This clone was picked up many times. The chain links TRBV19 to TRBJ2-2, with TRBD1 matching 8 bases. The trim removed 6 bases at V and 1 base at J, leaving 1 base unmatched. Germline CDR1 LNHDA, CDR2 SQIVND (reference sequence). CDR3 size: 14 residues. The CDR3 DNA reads TGTGCCAGTAGGGGGACAGGGAACACCGGGGAGCTGTTTTTT. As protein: CASRGTGNTGELFF.

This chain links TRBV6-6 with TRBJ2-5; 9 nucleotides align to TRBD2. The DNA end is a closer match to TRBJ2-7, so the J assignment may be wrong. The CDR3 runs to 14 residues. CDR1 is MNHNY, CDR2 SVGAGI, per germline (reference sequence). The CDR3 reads CASSRGLATYEQYF. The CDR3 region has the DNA TGTGCCAGCAGCAGGGGACTAGCCACCTACGAGCAGTACTTC.

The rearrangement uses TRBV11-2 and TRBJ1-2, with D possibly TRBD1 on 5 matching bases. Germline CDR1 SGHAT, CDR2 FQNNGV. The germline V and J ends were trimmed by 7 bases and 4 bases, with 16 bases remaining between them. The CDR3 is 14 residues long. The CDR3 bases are TGTGCCAGCACCCTAGCAGGGCGCCTCTATGGCTACACCTTC. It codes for CASTLAGRLYGYTF.

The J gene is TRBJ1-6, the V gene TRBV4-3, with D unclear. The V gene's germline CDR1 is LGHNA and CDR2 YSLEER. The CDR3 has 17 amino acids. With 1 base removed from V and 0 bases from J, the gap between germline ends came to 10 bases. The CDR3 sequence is CASSQVGRVSYNSPLHF. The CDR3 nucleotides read TGCGCCAGCAGCCAAGTCGGAAGGGTCTCCTATAATTCACCCCTCCACTTT.

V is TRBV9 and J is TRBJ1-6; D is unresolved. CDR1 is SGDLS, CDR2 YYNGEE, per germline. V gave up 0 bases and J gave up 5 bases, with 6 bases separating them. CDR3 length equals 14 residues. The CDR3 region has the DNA TGTGCCAGCAGCGTAGAGCCAGATAATTCACCCCTCCACTTT. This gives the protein CASSVEPDNSPLHF.

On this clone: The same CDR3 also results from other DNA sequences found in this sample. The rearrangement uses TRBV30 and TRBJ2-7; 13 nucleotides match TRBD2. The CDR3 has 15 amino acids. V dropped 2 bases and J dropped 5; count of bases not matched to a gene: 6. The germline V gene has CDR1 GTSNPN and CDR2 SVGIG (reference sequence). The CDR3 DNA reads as TGTGCCTGGAGTTCCGGGACTAGCGGGATTGACGAGCAGTACTTC. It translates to CAWSSGTSGIDEQYF.

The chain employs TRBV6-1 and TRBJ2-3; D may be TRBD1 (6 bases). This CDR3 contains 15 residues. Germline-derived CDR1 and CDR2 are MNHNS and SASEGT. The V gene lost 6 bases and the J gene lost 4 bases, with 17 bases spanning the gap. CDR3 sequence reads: CASRGHTSGADTQYF. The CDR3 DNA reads TGTGCCAGCAGGGGACACACTAGTGGCGCAGATACGCAGTATTTT.

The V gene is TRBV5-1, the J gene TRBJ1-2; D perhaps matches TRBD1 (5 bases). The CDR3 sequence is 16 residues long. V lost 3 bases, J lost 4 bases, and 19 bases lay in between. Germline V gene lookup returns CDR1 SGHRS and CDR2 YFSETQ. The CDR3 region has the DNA TGCGCCAGCAGCTCCGGGACGCAAAACGACCCCTATGGCTACACCTTC. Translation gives CASSSGTQNDPYGYTF. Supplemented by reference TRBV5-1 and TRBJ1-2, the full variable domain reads KAGVTQTPRYLIKTRGQQVTLSCSPISGHRSVSWYQQTPGQGLQFLFEYFSETQRNKGNFPGRFSGRQFSNSRSEMNVSTLELGDSALYLCASSSGTQNDPYGYTFGSGTRLTVV.

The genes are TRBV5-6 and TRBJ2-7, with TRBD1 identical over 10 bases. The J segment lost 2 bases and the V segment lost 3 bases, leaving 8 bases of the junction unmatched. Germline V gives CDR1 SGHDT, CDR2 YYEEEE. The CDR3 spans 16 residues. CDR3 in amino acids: CASSSGTGVGTYEQYF. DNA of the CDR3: TGTGCCAGCAGCTCCGGGACAGGGGTTGGGACCTACGAGCAGTACTTC.

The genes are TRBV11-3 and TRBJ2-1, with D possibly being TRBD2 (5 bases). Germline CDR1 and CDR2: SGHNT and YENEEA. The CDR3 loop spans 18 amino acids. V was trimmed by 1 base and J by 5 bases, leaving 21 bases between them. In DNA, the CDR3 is TGTGCCAGCAGCTTAGGTTGGAGCGCCCCTGGAGCGGACAATGAGCAGTTCTTC. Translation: CASSLGWSAPGADNEQFF.

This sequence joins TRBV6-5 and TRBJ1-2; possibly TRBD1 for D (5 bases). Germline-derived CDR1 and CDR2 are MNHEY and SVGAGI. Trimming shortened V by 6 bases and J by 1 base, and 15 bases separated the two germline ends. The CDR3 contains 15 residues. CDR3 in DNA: TGTGCCAGCAGACGGGACCGGGAGCTTAACTATGGCTACACCTTC. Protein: CASRRDRELNYGYTF.

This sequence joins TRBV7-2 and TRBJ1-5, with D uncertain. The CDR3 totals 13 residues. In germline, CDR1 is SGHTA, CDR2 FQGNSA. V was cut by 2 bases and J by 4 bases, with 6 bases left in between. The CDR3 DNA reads TGTGCCAGCAGCTTATTCCCTAATCAGCCCCAGCATTTT. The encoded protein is CASSLFPNQPQHF.

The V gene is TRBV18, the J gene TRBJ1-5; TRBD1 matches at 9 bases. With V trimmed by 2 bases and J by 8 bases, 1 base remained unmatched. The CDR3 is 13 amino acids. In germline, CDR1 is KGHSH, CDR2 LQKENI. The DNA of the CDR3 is TGTGCCAGCTCACCAGGACAGGGGAAGCCCCAGCATTTT. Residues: CASSPGQGKPQHF. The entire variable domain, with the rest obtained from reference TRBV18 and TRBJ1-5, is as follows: NAGVMQNPRHLVRRRGQEARLRCSPMKGHSHVYWYRQLPEEGLKFMVYLQKENIIDESGMPKERFSAEFPKEGPSILRIQQVVRGDSAAYFCASSPGQGKPQHFGDGTRLSIL.

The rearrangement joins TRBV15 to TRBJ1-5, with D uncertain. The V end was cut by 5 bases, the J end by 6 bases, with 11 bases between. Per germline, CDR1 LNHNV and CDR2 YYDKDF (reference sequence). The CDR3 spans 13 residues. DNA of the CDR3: TGTGCCACCAGCCAGGCCGGGAGTCAGCCCCAGCATTTT. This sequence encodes CATSQAGSQPQHF.

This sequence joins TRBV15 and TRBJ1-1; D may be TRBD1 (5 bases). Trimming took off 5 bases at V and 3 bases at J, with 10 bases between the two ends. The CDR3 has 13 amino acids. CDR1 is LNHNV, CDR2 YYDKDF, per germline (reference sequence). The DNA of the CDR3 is TGTGCCACCAGCCGCAGGGCGGACACTGAAGCTTTCTTT. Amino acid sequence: CATSRRADTEAFF.

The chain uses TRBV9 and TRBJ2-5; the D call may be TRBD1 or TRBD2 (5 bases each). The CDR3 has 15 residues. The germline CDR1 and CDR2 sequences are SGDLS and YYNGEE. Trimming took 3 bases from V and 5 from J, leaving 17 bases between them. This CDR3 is CASSASGTEWETQYF. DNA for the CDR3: TGTGCCAGCAGCGCCTCCGGGACCGAGTGGGAGACCCAGTACTTC. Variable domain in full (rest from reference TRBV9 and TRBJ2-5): DSGVTQTPKHLITATGQRVTLRCSPRSGDLSVYWYQQSLDQGLQFLIQYYNGEERAKGNILERFSAQQFPDLHSELNLSSLELGDSALYFCASSASGTEWETQYFGPGTRLLVL.

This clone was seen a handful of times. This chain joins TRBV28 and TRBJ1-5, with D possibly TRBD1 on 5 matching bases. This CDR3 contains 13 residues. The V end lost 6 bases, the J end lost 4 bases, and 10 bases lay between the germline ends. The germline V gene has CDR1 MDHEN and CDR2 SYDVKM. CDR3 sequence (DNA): TGTGCCAGCAGGTGGGACCTAAATCAGCCCCAGCATTTT. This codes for CASRWDLNQPQHF.

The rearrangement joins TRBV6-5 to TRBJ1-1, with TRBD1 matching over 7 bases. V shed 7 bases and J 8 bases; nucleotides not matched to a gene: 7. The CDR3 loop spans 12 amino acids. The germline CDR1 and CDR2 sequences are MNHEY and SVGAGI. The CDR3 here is CASKLPTGEAFF. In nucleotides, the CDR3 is TGTGCCAGCAAACTACCGACAGGGGAAGCTTTCTTT.

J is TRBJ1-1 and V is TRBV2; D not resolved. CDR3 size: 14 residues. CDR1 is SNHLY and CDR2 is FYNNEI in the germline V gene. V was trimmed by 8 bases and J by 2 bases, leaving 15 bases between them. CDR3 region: CASRPWEGNTEAFF. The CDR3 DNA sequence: TGTGCCAGCCGGCCTTGGGAGGGTAACACTGAAGCTTTCTTT.

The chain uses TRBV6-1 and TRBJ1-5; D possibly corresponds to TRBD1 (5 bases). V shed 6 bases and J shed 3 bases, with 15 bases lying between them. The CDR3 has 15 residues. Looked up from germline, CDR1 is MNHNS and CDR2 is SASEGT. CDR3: CASRSSGGNNQPQHF. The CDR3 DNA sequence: TGTGCCAGCAGGAGTTCCGGGGGTAACAATCAGCCCCAGCATTTT.

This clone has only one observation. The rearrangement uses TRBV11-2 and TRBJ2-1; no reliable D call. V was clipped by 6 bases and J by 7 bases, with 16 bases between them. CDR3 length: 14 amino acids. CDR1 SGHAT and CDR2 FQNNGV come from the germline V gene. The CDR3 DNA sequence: TGTGCCAGCAGTAAGCTTGAGGTGAAAAATGAGCAGTTCTTC. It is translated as CASSKLEVKNEQFF.

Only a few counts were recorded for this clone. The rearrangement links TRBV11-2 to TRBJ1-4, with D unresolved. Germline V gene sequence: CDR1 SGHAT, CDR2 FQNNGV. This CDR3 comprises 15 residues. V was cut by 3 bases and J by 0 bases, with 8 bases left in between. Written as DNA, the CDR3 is TGTGCCAGCAGCTTCGGAGGAGCAACTAATGAAAAACTGTTTTTT. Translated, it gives CASSFGGATNEKLFF.

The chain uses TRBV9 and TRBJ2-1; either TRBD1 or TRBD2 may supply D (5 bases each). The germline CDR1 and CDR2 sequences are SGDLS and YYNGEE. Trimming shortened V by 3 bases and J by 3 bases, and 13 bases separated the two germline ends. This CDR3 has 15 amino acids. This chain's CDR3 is CASSEASRGYNEQFF. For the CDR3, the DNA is TGTGCCAGCAGCGAAGCATCGAGGGGCTACAATGAGCAGTTCTTC.